This T cell receptor beta chain comes out of a study of blood T cells in healthy people across ages. Findings of the study overall: Reliance upon unsorted PBMCs precluded definitive naive versus antigen-experienced comparison. TCR beta diversity per million T cells fell roughly linearly with age. Underestimates were what the diversity estimates from one million T cells were considered to be.

The CDR3 length is 14 residues. CDR1 is MNHEY, CDR2 SVGAGI, per germline. After removal of 5 bases from V and 7 bases from J, the junction contained 8 bases not matched to a gene. The use of a sample-barcoded 5' primer and a J-beta primer mix characterized a second PCR of about 7 to 12 cycles. Tags on each cDNA molecule came from a template-switch adaptor with 12 random nucleotides. Each CDR3 protein gets one entry after TCRdb re-called the 5' RACE reads with MiXCR. The sample lists 700,000 to 850,000 distinct CDR3 sequences; under 40% were seen once. Note on this clonotype: Antigen: not known.

The chain uses TRBV6-5 and TRBJ1-3; 7 bases fit TRBD1. The TCR originated in a man aged 18-30 years in good health. Sequences were obtained from blood. CDR3 in amino acids: CASSPTGFGNTIYF. CDR3 coding DNA: TGTGCCAGCAGTCCGACAGGGTTCGGGAACACCATATATTTT.